This T cell receptor beta chain was sequenced in a study of T cells in Graves' hyperthyroidism and ophthalmopathy. Study background: Peripheral blood was drawn at first diagnosis, prior to all treatment.

The CDR3 runs 14 residues. Germline assignment: CDR1 MGHDK and CDR2 SYGVNS. V was cut by 3 bases and J by 3 bases, with 11 bases left in between. RNA transcripts were the template for amplifying TCR beta CDR3 regions. In the first-round RT-PCR of the TCR CDR3, the HTBI primer set was used. Each CDR3 protein gets one entry after TCRdb re-called the multiplex PCR reads with MiXCR. This sample has 400,000 to 600,000 distinct CDR3 sequences, with 20% to 25% found just once. This clonotype was seen only once. The specimen sequenced was blood. V gene TRBV25-1 combines with J gene TRBJ1-1; D is uncertain. The sequence was collected from a man younger than 35 with Graves' hyperthyroidism. The CDR3 bases are TGTGCCAGCAGTGAGCTGGGGTCGCACACTGAAGCTTTCTTT. The encoded protein is CASSELGSHTEAFF. The full variable domain, in which reference TRBV25-1 and TRBJ1-1 provide the parts outside the CDR3, is EADIYQTPRYLVIGTGKKITLECSQTMGHDKMYWYQQDPGMELHLIHYSYGVNSTEKGDLSSESTVSRIRTEHFPLTLESARPSHTSQYLCASSELGSHTEAFFGQGTRLTVV.